Sequencing of this TCR beta chain was carried out in a study of OX40 agonist ivuxolimab in advanced cancers. Study details: Patients assigned to dose escalation were diagnosed with hepatocellular carcinoma, melanoma, renal cell or head and neck cancer.

The repertoire was sequenced with immunoSEQ multiplex PCR; TCRdb's copy has only in-frame clones and lacks some. The profile shows 60,000 to 65,000 clones, about 90% of them singletons. The CDR3 is 12 amino acids. Trimming cost V 7 bases and J 4 bases, with 10 bases left between them. Per germline, CDR1 SNHLY and CDR2 FYNNEI. The sequences come from CD4+ or CD8+ T cells sorted from blood, collected in a trial of the OX40 agonist ivuxolimab. The sequence was collected from an adult with an advanced solid tumor such as melanoma, head and neck, liver or kidney cancer. The rearrangement links TRBV2 to TRBJ1-1; D not certain. CDR3 DNA sequence: TGTGCCAGCACCCCGCCGGGCACTGAAGCTTTCTTT. This gives the protein CASTPPGTEAFF. Filled out from reference TRBV2 and TRBJ1-1, the complete variable domain reads EPEVTQTPSHQVTQMGQEVILRCVPISNHLYFYWYRQILGQKVEFLVSFYNNEISEKSEIFDDQFSVERPDGSNFTLKIRSTKLEDSAMYFCASTPPGTEAFFGQGTRLTVV.